What follows are 10 T cell receptor beta chains derived from one specimen sequenced in a study of CD8 T cells in ankylosing spondylitis. TCRdb recomputed calls from the 5' RACE reads with MiXCR, one row per CDR3 protein. The repertoire holds some 130,000 distinct CDR3 sequences, roughly a tenth seen once, with approximately 3.3% in the top ten. Sequencing used blood, either unsorted or a sorted T cell fraction (not recorded which). The receptor set was obtained from a male donor with ankylosing spondylitis or in good health (not recorded which).

There are a few counts of this clonotype. This chain links TRBV7-2 with TRBJ2-1, with 7 bases aligning to TRBD2. Germline V gene data show CDR1 as SGHTA and CDR2 as FQGNSA. V gave up 4 bases and J gave up 10 bases; unmatched junction bases: 19. CDR3 length equals 17 residues. CDR3 nucleotides: TGTGCCAGCAGCTCAAGACTCACGGGACTAAGAGACGGAGAGCAGTTCTTC. Protein product: CASSSRLTGLRDGEQFF.

This clonotype was detected ten times or more. This chain connects TRBV12-3 or TRBV12-4 to TRBJ2-1; tentative D call: TRBD1 (5 bases). V was trimmed by 5 bases and J by 3 bases, leaving 14 bases between them. The CDR3 contains 15 residues. The CDR3 nucleotides read TGTGCCAGCAGTCCCGGACACGTTGTCTACAATGAGCAGTTCTTC. This translates into CASSPGHVVYNEQFF.

This clonotype has at least ten counts. This sequence joins TRBV6-5 and TRBJ2-1, with 12 bases fitting TRBD2. Per the germline V gene, CDR1 is MNHEY and CDR2 is SVGAGI. With V trimmed by 4 bases and J by 0 bases, 10 bases remained unmatched. The CDR3 consists of 19 residues. CDR3 in amino acids: CASSSQGLAGRGSYNEQFF. In nucleotides, the CDR3 is TGTGCCAGCAGTTCCCAAGGACTAGCGGGGAGGGGCTCCTACAATGAGCAGTTCTTC.

This clonotype was seen many times. This chain links TRBV7-3 with TRBJ1-1, with D perhaps matching TRBD1 (6 bases). Germline V gene lookup returns CDR1 SGHTA and CDR2 FQGTGA. V lost 4 bases, J lost 5 bases, and 20 bases lay in between. The CDR3 has 16 residues. DNA of the CDR3: TGTGCCAGCAGCTCAAGAGGGGGGCAGCTTCGGACTGAAGCTTTCTTT. It yields the protein CASSSRGGQLRTEAFF.

On this clonotype itself: One end of the junction varies from germline; a read error may be responsible. The rearrangement joins TRBV5-6 to TRBJ2-7; D is undetermined. Germline-derived CDR1 and CDR2 are SGHDT and YYEEEE. The CDR3 sequence is 13 residues long. CDR3 nucleotide sequence: TGTGCCAGTAGCTCCCCGGGCCTCTACGAGCAGTACTTC. Amino acid sequence: CASSSPGLYEQYF.

There are many counts of this clonotype. The chain employs TRBV6-2 or TRBV6-3 and TRBJ1-5; 7 bases are shared with TRBD1. This CDR3 spans 15 amino acids. Looked up from germline, CDR1 is MNHEY and CDR2 is SVGEGT. With 5 bases clipped from V and 0 bases from J, the junction kept 4 bases outside the gene matches. CDR3 in DNA: TGTGCCAGCAGTCCCGACAGGGCTAGCAATCAGCCCCAGCATTTT. Its protein is CASSPDRASNQPQHF.

This clonotype was counted only a few times. The chain joins TRBV6-6 to TRBJ2-5; D may be TRBD1 or TRBD2 (5 bases each). The CDR3 runs to 11 residues. V lost 8 bases and J 7 bases, leaving 11 bases between the germline ends. Germline lookup yields CDR1 MNHNY and CDR2 SVGAGI (reference sequence). The CDR3 reads CASWGSGTQYF. The CDR3 DNA reads as TGTGCCAGCTGGGGGAGTGGGACCCAGTACTTC.

The sample holds many counts of this clonotype. A read error may account for a junction end that differs from germline. V and J are TRBV7-3 and TRBJ2-2; D remains ambiguous. Germline lookup yields CDR1 SGHTA and CDR2 FQGTGA. CDR3 length: 13 amino acids. CDR3 DNA sequence: TGTGCCAGCAGCGTAGTTGGCACCCGGGAGCTGTTTTTT. Translating it yields CASSVVGTRELFF.

This clonotype was detected ten times or more. The chain recombines TRBV11-2 with TRBJ2-2; a weak D match, TRBD2 (6 bases). Trimming removed 6 bases at V and 2 bases at J, with 13 bases between. The CDR3 consists of 15 residues. In germline, CDR1 is SGHAT, CDR2 FQNNGV. In nucleotides, the CDR3 is TGTGCCAGCAGGGGCCGGAGGGACAACACCGGGGAGCTGTTTTTT. Translating gives CASRGRRDNTGELFF. Filled out from reference TRBV11-2 and TRBJ2-2, the complete variable domain reads EAGVAQSPRYKIIEKRQSVAFWCNPISGHATLYWYQQILGQGPKLLIQFQNNGVVDDSQLPKDRFSAERLKGVDSTLKIQPAKLEDSAVYLCASRGRRDNTGELFFGEGSRLTVL.

This clonotype was observed at least ten times. V gene TRBV11-2 combines with J gene TRBJ1-1; 8 positions agree with TRBD1. CDR1 and CDR2 from the germline V gene are SGHAT and FQNNGV. The V gene end was trimmed by 2 bases and the J gene end by 5 bases; junction bases not matched to a gene: 13. The CDR3 has 17 residues. The CDR3 reads CASSLSGQGYQGTEAFF. CDR3 bases: TGTGCCAGCAGCTTATCCGGACAGGGTTATCAGGGTACTGAAGCTTTCTTT. The full variable domain, its missing parts supplied by reference TRBV11-2 and TRBJ1-1, is EAGVAQSPRYKIIEKRQSVAFWCNPISGHATLYWYQQILGQGPKLLIQFQNNGVVDDSQLPKDRFSAERLKGVDSTLKIQPAKLEDSAVYLCASSLSGQGYQGTEAFFGQGTRLTVV.